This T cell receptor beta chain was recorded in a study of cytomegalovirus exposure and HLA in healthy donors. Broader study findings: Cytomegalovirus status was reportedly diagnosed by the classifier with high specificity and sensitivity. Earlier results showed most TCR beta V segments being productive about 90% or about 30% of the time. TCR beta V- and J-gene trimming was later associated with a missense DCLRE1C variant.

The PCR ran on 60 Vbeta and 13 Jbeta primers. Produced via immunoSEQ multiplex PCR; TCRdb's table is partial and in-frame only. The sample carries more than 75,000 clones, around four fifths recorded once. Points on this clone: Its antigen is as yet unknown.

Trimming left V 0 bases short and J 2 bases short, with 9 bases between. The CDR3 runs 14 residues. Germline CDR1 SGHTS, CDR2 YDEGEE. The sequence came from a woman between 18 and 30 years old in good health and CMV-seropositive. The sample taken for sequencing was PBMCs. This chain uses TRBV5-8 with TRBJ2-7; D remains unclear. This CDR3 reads CASSLAAAPYEQYF. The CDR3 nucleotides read TGTGCCAGCAGCTTGGCGGCGGCCCCCTACGAGCAGTACTTC. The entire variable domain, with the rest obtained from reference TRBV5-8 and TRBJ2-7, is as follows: EAGVTQSPTHLIKTRGQQATLRCSPISGHTSVYWYQQALGLGLQFLLWYDEGEERNRGNFPPRFSGRQFPNYSSELNVNALELEDSALYLCASSLAAAPYEQYFGPGTRLTVT.